Listed here are 27 T cell receptor beta chains from one sample, sequenced in a study of CD8+ T cells in alopecia areata. RNA extraction was followed by reverse transcription into cDNA, which acted as the sequencing template. Assay used: immunoSEQ multiplex PCR; TCRdb lists only in-frame clones, some missing. The data contain about 140,000 clones, about 47% of them singletons. The sample here was CD4+ T cells sorted from blood, taken at week 0. Receptors were obtained from a human donor with alopecia areata.

Only a few counts were recorded for this clone. V is TRBV30 and J is TRBJ2-6; tentative D call: TRBD1 (6 bases). There are 14 residues in the CDR3. CDR1 and CDR2 from the germline V gene are GTSNPN and SVGIG (reference sequence). V lost 2 bases and J lost 4, with 9 bases in between. Written as DNA, the CDR3 is TGTGCCTGGAGTAAGGGGGTCGGGGCCAACGTCCTGACTTTC. This encodes CAWSKGVGANVLTF.

This clone was detected only once. The V gene is TRBV5-1, the J gene TRBJ2-6, with D unresolved. V was cut by 4 bases and J by 1 base, with 9 bases left in between. The CDR3 spans 15 residues. CDR1 is SGHRS and CDR2 is YFSETQ in the germline V gene. The CDR3 sequence: CASSPVVSGANVLTF. The CDR3 bases are TGCGCCAGCAGCCCTGTCGTGTCTGGGGCCAACGTCCTGACTTTC.

V gene TRBV29-1 combines with J gene TRBJ2-5, with D perhaps given as TRBD1 or TRBD2 (6 bases each). This CDR3 has 14 amino acids. V was trimmed by 7 bases and J by 2 bases, leaving 17 bases between them. The germline V gene encodes CDR1 SQVTM and CDR2 ANQGSEA. The CDR3 is CSATRGVRQETQYF. CDR3 coding DNA: TGCAGCGCAACAAGGGGGGTGCGGCAAGAGACCCAGTACTTC.

CDR3 coding DNA: TGTGCCAGCAGTCGGGGGAATGAAGCTTTCTTT. Encoded protein: CASSRGNEAFF. This chain joins TRBV25-1 and TRBJ1-1; D is perhaps TRBD1 (5 bases). Trimming removed 5 bases from V and 7 bases from J, with 8 bases in between. The germline CDR1 and CDR2 sequences are MGHDK and SYGVNS. This CDR3 is 11 amino acids long. Full variable domain (missing parts from reference TRBV25-1 and TRBJ1-1): EADIYQTPRYLVIGTGKKITLECSQTMGHDKMYWYQQDPGMELHLIHYSYGVNSTEKGDLSSESTVSRIRTEHFPLTLESARPSHTSQYLCASSRGNEAFFGQGTRLTVV.

This clone was recorded a few times. This sequence joins TRBV29-1 and TRBJ2-2, with unresolved D. From germline, CDR1 is SQVTM and CDR2 ANQGSEA. With 8 bases removed from V and 4 bases from J, the gap between germline ends came to 5 bases. The CDR3 loop spans 10 amino acids. Written as DNA, the CDR3 is TGCAGCCGTGGCACCGGGGAGCTGTTTTTT. This gives the protein CSRGTGELFF.

V gene TRBV29-1 combines with J gene TRBJ2-7, with D uncertain. The germline V gene encodes CDR1 SQVTM and CDR2 ANQGSEA. Trimming cost V 1 base and J 0 bases, with 7 bases left between them. The CDR3 runs 13 residues. The CDR3 DNA sequence: TGCAGCGTTGAAGCTCCAGACTCCTACGAGCAGTACTTC. It codes for CSVEAPDSYEQYF.

This clone was seen more than once but under ten times. This sequence joins TRBV30 and TRBJ2-1; possibly TRBD2 for D (5 bases). There are 13 residues in the CDR3. The V end was cut by 4 bases, the J end by 5 bases, with 12 bases between. Germline V CDR1 and CDR2: GTSNPN, SVGIG (reference sequence). CDR3 loop: CAWNLRGNNEQFF. CDR3 in DNA: TGTGCCTGGAATTTACGGGGTAACAATGAGCAGTTCTTC.

The V gene is TRBV30, the J gene TRBJ1-3; unclear D gene. In germline, CDR1 is GTSNPN, CDR2 SVGIG (reference sequence). CDR3 length: 14 amino acids. Trimming removed 4 bases from V and 0 bases from J, with 10 bases in between. CDR3 in DNA: TGTGCCTGGATAGTCAGGAACTCTGGAAACACCATATATTTT. Its translation: CAWIVRNSGNTIYF.

This clone was seen only once. The CDR3 reads CASSLVEQYF. The CDR3 nucleotides read TGTGCCAGCAGTTTGGTCGAGCAGTACTTC. V gene TRBV6-5 combines with J gene TRBJ2-7; no clear D gene. The CDR3 totals 10 residues. The germline V gene encodes CDR1 MNHEY and CDR2 SVGAGI. The V gene lost 4 bases and the J gene lost 6 bases, with 4 bases spanning the gap.

The chain combines TRBV28 with TRBJ2-4; the D gene is possibly TRBD1 (5 bases). There are 16 residues in the CDR3. V lost 6 bases and J lost 0, with 15 bases in between. Germline CDR1 and CDR2: MDHEN and SYDVKM. The CDR3 bases are TGTGCCAGCAGCCCTACCGACAGCATAGCCAAAAACATTCAGTACTTC. Translation gives CASSPTDSIAKNIQYF. The whole variable domain, remainder taken from reference TRBV28 and TRBJ2-4, is DVKVTQSSRYLVKRTGEKVFLECVQDMDHENMFWYRQDPGLGLRLIYFSYDVKMKEKGDIPEGYSVSREKKERFSLILESASTNQTSMYLCASSPTDSIAKNIQYFGAGTRLSVL.

The V call is TRBV10-3, the J call TRBJ1-5; D remains unclear. There are 14 residues in the CDR3. V was shortened by 3 bases and J by 5 bases, with 11 bases between the two germline ends. Germline V gene sequence: CDR1 ENHRY, CDR2 SYGVKD. The CDR3 coding sequence is TGTGCCATCAGTGATCGGACTGAATATCAGCCCCAGCATTTT. This codes for CAISDRTEYQPQHF.

The V gene is TRBV7-3, the J gene TRBJ2-1; the D gene is possibly TRBD2 (6 bases). Germline V lookup: CDR1 SGHTA, CDR2 FQGTGA. The CDR3 contains 13 residues. Trimming pared 4 bases from V and 10 bases from J, leaving 14 bases between. CDR3 bases: TGTGCCAGCAGCTCAAGGAGGGGAGGAGAGCAGTTCTTC. Translation gives CASSSRRGGEQFF.

V is TRBV30 and J is TRBJ2-1; 13 bases are a match to TRBD2. The CDR3 covers 14 residues. Germline V gene sequence: CDR1 GTSNPN, CDR2 SVGIG (reference sequence). The junction had 10 bases not matched to a gene; V was cut back by 4 bases and J by 13 bases. CDR3 DNA: TGTGCCTGGAACGGACTAGCGGGGGACAGCTCACAGTTCTTC. It is translated as CAWNGLAGDSSQFF.

This clone was counted a single time. The J gene is TRBJ1-2, the V gene TRBV23-1, with D maybe TRBD1 (5 bases). TRBV23-1 carries the ORF label, with uncertain function. The CDR3 has 16 residues. The V end was cut by 3 bases, the J end by 2 bases, with 16 bases between. The CDR3: CASSHPGTARNYGYTF. Written as DNA, the CDR3 is TGCGCCAGCAGTCACCCTGGGACGGCCAGAAACTATGGCTACACCTTC.

This clone was picked up one time. This chain connects TRBV28 to TRBJ2-5; D is ambiguous. The CDR3 is 13 residues long. CDR1 is MDHEN, CDR2 SYDVKM, per germline. Trimming shortened V by 5 bases and J by 8 bases, and 15 bases separated the two germline ends. In nucleotides, the CDR3 is TGTGCCAGCAGTCCACCTCCGTTGGTTACCCAGTACTTC. Translating it yields CASSPPPLVTQYF.

V usage is TRBV30 and J usage is TRBJ2-1; a possible D gene is TRBD2 (5 bases). V lost 0 bases, J lost 4 bases, and 13 bases lay in between. The CDR3 consists of 15 residues. Germline V gene sequence: CDR1 GTSNPN, CDR2 SVGIG (reference sequence). DNA for the CDR3: TGTGCCTGGAGTGTAGCTGCTAGCTCTTACAATGAGCAGTTCTTC. Translation: CAWSVAASSYNEQFF.

J is TRBJ2-7 and V is TRBV7-9; no definite D call. This CDR3 comprises 11 residues. V shed 4 bases and J shed 9 bases, with 10 bases lying between them. In germline, CDR1 is SEHNR, CDR2 FQNEAQ (reference sequence). This CDR3 is CASSSGLGQYF. DNA of the CDR3: TGTGCCAGCAGCTCGGGTCTTGGGCAGTACTTC.

Notes on this clone: The junction differs from germline at one of its ends, possibly a read error. The chain employs TRBV4-1 and TRBJ2-7; the D is unclear. Germline CDR1 MGHRA, CDR2 YSYEKL. The CDR3 consists of 17 residues. The CDR3 DNA is TGCGCCAGCAGCCAAGATCTCCCAGGAACAATTGGCTACGAGCAGTGCTTC. Translating gives CASSQDLPGTIGYEQCF.

The sample holds a few counts of this clone. V and J are TRBV5-8 and TRBJ2-7, with D unclear. The CDR3 runs to 14 residues. Trimming took off 2 bases at V and 5 bases at J, with 14 bases between the two ends. Germline loops: CDR1 SGHTS, CDR2 YDEGEE. The CDR3 reads CASSFPLQPDEQYF. The CDR3 coding sequence is TGTGCCAGCAGCTTTCCATTACAGCCCGACGAGCAGTACTTC.

Note on this clone: The junction departs from the called germline gene at one end, perhaps through a read error. CDR3 amino acids: CASSQVLLAGGHEQFF. CDR3 coding DNA: TGCGCCAGCAGCCAAGTCCTACTAGCGGGAGGCCATGAGCAGTTCTTC. J is TRBJ2-1 and V is TRBV7-2, with 12 nucleotides matching TRBD2. Germline lookup yields CDR1 SGHTA and CDR2 FQGNSA. This CDR3 has 16 amino acids.

This chain links TRBV7-2 with TRBJ2-7; D might be TRBD1 (5 bases). CDR3 size: 14 residues. V lost 3 bases, J lost 3 bases, and 12 bases lay in between. Germline loops: CDR1 SGHTA, CDR2 FQGNSA. CDR3 DNA: TGTGCCAGCAGCTTCAGCCCAGGGATCTACGAGCAGTACTTC. This codes for CASSFSPGIYEQYF.

This chain links TRBV4-3 with TRBJ2-2; D gene uncertain. V dropped 6 bases and J dropped 2 bases, with 13 bases sitting between them. This CDR3 has 15 amino acids. Germline V gives CDR1 LGHNA, CDR2 YSLEER. CDR3 DNA sequence: TGCGCCAGCAGTCAACGGACGGTAAACACCGGGGAGCTGTTTTTT. This codes for CASSQRTVNTGELFF.

This clone was counted once. The chain recombines TRBV30 with TRBJ2-5; 9 bases line up with TRBD1. Germline trimming cut 5 bases from V and 4 bases from J; bases unmatched to any gene: 8. The CDR3 extends over 14 amino acids. Looked up from germline, CDR1 is GTSNPN and CDR2 is SVGIG (reference sequence). CDR3 coding DNA: TGTGCCTGGGGCACAGGGGGCGCGGGAGAGACCCAGTACTTC. This translates into CAWGTGGAGETQYF.

This chain connects TRBV18 to TRBJ1-1; the D gene is possibly TRBD1 (6 bases). CDR1 is KGHSH and CDR2 is LQKENI in the germline V gene. V was pared by 5 bases and J by 1 base, with 11 bases between. CDR3 size: 14 residues. CDR3 nucleotide sequence: TGTGCCAGCTCATCGAGGGACACGAACACTGAAGCTTTCTTT. Its translation: CASSSRDTNTEAFF.

The rearrangement uses TRBV30 and TRBJ2-1; 12 positions match TRBD2. Germline CDR1 reads GTSNPN; CDR2 reads SVGIG (reference sequence). The CDR3 loop spans 14 amino acids. Trimming cost V 5 bases and J 9 bases; bases outside gene matches: 8. The CDR3 here is CAWRPSGRGSEQFF. In nucleotides, the CDR3 is TGTGCCTGGCGGCCTAGCGGGAGGGGGTCTGAGCAGTTCTTC.

The chain has TRBV29-1 and TRBJ2-7, with 9 bases aligning to TRBD2. The CDR3 is made up of 13 amino acids. V shed 1 base and J 5 bases; nucleotides not matched to a gene: 3. CDR1 SQVTM and CDR2 ANQGSEA come from the germline V gene. The DNA for the CDR3 is TGCAGCGTTGAAGGTCTAGCGGGAAACGAGCAGTACTTC. Its protein product is CSVEGLAGNEQYF.

This clone appeared a few times. The V call is TRBV5-1, the J call TRBJ2-1; D ambiguous. V was clipped by 4 bases and J by 4 bases, with 18 bases between them. The CDR3 sequence is 16 residues long. Per germline, CDR1 SGHRS and CDR2 YFSETQ. CDR3 loop: CASSPGGRVQYNEQFF. Here the CDR3 DNA reads TGCGCCAGCAGCCCCGGCGGCCGAGTCCAATACAATGAGCAGTTCTTC.